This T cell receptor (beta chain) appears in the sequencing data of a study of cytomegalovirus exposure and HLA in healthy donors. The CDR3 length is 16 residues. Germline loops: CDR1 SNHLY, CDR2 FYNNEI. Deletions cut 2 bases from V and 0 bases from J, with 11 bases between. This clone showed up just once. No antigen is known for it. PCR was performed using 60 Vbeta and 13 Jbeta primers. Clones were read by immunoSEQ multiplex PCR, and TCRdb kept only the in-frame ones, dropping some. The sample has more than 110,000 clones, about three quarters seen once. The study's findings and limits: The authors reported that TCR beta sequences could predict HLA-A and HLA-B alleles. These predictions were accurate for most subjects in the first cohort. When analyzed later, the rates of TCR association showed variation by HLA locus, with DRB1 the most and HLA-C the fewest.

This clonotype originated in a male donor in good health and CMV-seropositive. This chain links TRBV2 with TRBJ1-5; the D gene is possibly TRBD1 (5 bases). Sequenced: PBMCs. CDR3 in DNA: TGTGCCAGCAGTGAAATCCAGGGTCATAGCAATCAGCCCCAGCATTTT. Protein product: CASSEIQGHSNQPQHF. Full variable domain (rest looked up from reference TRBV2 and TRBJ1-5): EPEVTQTPSHQVTQMGQEVILRCVPISNHLYFYWYRQILGQKVEFLVSFYNNEISEKSEIFDDQFSVERPDGSNFTLKIRSTKLEDSAMYFCASSEIQGHSNQPQHFGDGTRLSIL.